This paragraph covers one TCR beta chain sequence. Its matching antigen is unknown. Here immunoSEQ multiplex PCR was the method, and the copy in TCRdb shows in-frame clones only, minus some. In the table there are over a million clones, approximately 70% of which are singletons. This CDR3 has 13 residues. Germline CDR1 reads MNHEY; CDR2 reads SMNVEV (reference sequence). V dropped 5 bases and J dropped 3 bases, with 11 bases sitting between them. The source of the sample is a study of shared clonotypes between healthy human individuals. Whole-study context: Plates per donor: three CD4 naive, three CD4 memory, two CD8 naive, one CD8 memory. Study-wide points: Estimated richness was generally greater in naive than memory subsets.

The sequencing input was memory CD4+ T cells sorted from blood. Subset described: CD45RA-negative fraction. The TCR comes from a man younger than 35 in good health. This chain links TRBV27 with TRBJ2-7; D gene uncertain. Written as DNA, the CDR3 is TGTGCCAGCAGTACCCACCCTTACTACGAGCAGTACTTC. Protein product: CASSTHPYYEQYF.